Reported below is one TCR beta chain. Its antigen remains unknown. At one end, the junction sequence differs from germline, possibly due to a read error. The sample originates from a study of response to subunit inactivated influenza vaccine. Findings and limits, study-wide: Authors suggested few new T cells are recruited by each seasonal influenza vaccination.

Germline CDR1 and CDR2: SGHDT and YYEEEE. The CDR3 length is 16 residues. TCRdb re-analysed the RT-PCR reads in MiXCR, keeping a single row per CDR3 protein. The sample consists of over 800,000 distinct CDR3 sequences, around 21% of them appearing once. The clonotype was recovered from a man aged 45-60 years who received an inactivated influenza vaccine. This sequence joins TRBV5-6 and TRBJ2-1; 12 bases align to TRBD2. The specimen comprised PBMCs from blood, sampled 4 to 6 days after vaccination. The CDR3 DNA reads TGTGCCAGCAGCTTACGGCTAGCGGGAGGGCCGGGTGAGCATTTCTTC. Its translation is CASSLRLAGGPGEHFF.